The clone carrying this T cell receptor (beta chain) has at least ten counts. The target antigen is unknown. TCR beta libraries were built with iRepertoire HTBI primers and Arm-PCR of CDR3 regions. MiXCR was run by TCRdb on the multiplex PCR reads, yielding one entry per CDR3 protein. The repertoire holds about 220,000 distinct CDR3 sequences, about 19% seen once, with approximately 12% in the top ten. Trimming pared 3 bases from V and 2 bases from J, leaving 7 bases between. This CDR3 is built from 13 residues. CDR1 is LNHDA and CDR2 is SQIVND in the germline V gene (reference sequence). The sample originates from a study of regulatory T cells in long-lasting Graves disease. Study-level findings and limits: Relative to newly diagnosed Graves' patients, persistent ones had lower TCR diversity.

Time point of the sample: newly diagnosed GD, antithyroid drugs for less than 3 months. Isolated PBMC RNA provided the starting material for the TCR library. The sample was also reused in another study, on T cells in Graves' hyperthyroidism and ophthalmopathy. That work contributes: Participants, patients aged 18 to 65, had newly diagnosed hyperthyroidism with a duration under 2 months. Clinical symptoms, serum thyroxine, TRAb, thyroid ultrasound and orbital computed tomography established diagnosis.

The sample in question was peripheral blood mononuclear cells (PBMCs), obtained at new diagnosis, from a patient treated with antithyroid drugs. J is TRBJ1-1 and V is TRBV19; D is undetermined. This receptor was identified in a woman under 40 with Graves disease. CDR3 coding DNA: TGTGCCAGTAGTATGGTAGCTAACACTGAAGCTTTCTTT. Translation: CASSMVANTEAFF.